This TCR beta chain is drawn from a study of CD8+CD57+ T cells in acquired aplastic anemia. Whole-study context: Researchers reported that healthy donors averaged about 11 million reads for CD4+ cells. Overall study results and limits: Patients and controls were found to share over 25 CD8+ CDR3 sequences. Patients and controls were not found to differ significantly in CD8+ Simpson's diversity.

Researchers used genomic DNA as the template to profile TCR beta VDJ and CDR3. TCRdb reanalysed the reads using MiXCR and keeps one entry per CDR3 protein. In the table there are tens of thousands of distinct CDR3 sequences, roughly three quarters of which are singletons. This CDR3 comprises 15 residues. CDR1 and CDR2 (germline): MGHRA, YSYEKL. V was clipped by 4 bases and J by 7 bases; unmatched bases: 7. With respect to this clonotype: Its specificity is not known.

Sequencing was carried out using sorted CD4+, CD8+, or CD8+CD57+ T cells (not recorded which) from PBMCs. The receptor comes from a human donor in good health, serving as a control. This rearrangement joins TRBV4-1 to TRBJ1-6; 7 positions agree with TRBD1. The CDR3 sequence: CASSLAGQENSPLHF. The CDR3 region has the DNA TGCGCCAGCAGCCTGGCTGGACAGGAGAATTCACCCCTCCACTTT.